Listed here are 12 T cell receptor beta chains from one sample, sequenced in a study of Ad26.COV2.S vaccination and SARS-CoV-2 variants. Libraries were prepared by immunoSEQ multiplex PCR; TCRdb keeps only in-frame clonotypes and omits some of them. Of roughly 350,000 clones listed, around 87% were seen once; the top ten hold roughly 3.1%. Specified treatment: around 19 received Ad26.COV2.S at low or high dose, single or two shots; several received placebo; per-sample allocation not given. Each sample was drawn 63 days after the first injection (of vaccine or placebo). The starting material was peripheral blood, obtained in a trial of Ad26.COV2.S vaccine versus placebo. These receptors originate from a person between 18 and 60 years old who received the Ad26.COV2.S COVID-19 vaccine or a placebo.

This clone was seen once. This chain connects TRBV30 to TRBJ2-1; D perhaps matches TRBD2 (6 bases). Trimming left V 6 bases short and J 0 bases short, with 15 bases between. The CDR3 has 15 residues. CDR1 is GTSNPN and CDR2 is SVGIG in the germline V gene (reference sequence). Here the CDR3 DNA reads TGTGCCTGCATCCGGAGGAGGGGCTCCTACAATGAGCAGTTCTTC. This gives the protein CACIRRRGSYNEQFF.

The chain recombines TRBV6-1 with TRBJ2-2, with D perhaps TRBD2 (6 bases). V was trimmed by 4 bases and J by 1 base, leaving 13 bases between them. Germline V gene sequence: CDR1 MNHNS, CDR2 SASEGT. The CDR3 loop spans 16 amino acids. CDR3 sequence reads: CASSALPGLNTGELFF. The CDR3 DNA follows: TGTGCCAGCAGTGCCCTTCCGGGACTGAACACCGGGGAGCTGTTTTTT.

The rearrangement links TRBV6-5 to TRBJ2-2; D not certain. CDR1 is MNHEY, CDR2 SVGAGI, per germline. This CDR3 has 11 amino acids. The ends were cut back, 6 bases at V and 2 bases at J, with 1 base in the middle. The CDR3 DNA reads as TGTGCCAGCAGAAACACCGGGGAGCTGTTTTTT. It translates to CASRNTGELFF.

V gene TRBV6-5 combines with J gene TRBJ2-7; the match to TRBD1 covers 7 bases. The V gene end was trimmed by 6 bases and the J gene end by 3 bases; junction bases not matched to a gene: 8. This CDR3 is 14 amino acids long. Looked up from germline, CDR1 is MNHEY and CDR2 is SVGAGI. The CDR3 sequence is CASSDGTAHYEQYF. CDR3 DNA sequence: TGTGCCAGCAGCGACGGGACAGCCCACTACGAGCAGTACTTC.

The chain is built from TRBV27 and TRBJ1-2; perhaps TRBD1 as D (5 bases). V gave up 2 bases and J gave up 3 bases, with 10 bases separating them. The CDR3 contains 14 residues. In germline, CDR1 is MNHEY, CDR2 SMNVEV (reference sequence). The CDR3 sequence is CASSLGRADYGYTF. CDR3 coding DNA: TGTGCCAGCAGTTTAGGCAGGGCGGACTATGGCTACACCTTC.

This clone was observed many times. CDR3 amino acids: CASSYWGGPQGYGYTF. CDR3 in DNA: TGTGCCAGCAGTTACTGGGGTGGGCCCCAAGGCTATGGCTACACCTTC. The V call is TRBV6-5, the J call TRBJ1-2; D is unclear. V lost 1 base and J lost 4, with 16 bases in between. Germline loops: CDR1 MNHEY, CDR2 SVGAGI. CDR3 length: 16 residues.

This rearrangement joins TRBV14 to TRBJ1-1; D gene unclear. The germline V gene has CDR1 SGHDN and CDR2 FVKESK. The V gene lost 1 base and the J gene lost 7 bases, with 16 bases spanning the gap. This CDR3 is 15 amino acids long. CDR3 in amino acids: CASSQAPPEDVEAFF. Here the CDR3 DNA reads TGTGCCAGCAGCCAAGCCCCACCAGAGGATGTTGAAGCTTTCTTT. The whole variable domain, remainder taken from reference TRBV14 and TRBJ1-1, is EAGVTQFPSHSVIEKGQTVTLRCDPISGHDNLYWYRRVMGKEIKFLLHFVKESKQDESGMPNNRFLAERTGGTYSTLKVQPAELEDSGVYFCASSQAPPEDVEAFFGQGTRLTVV.

This chain uses TRBV4-1 with TRBJ2-4, with 10 bases that match TRBD1. This CDR3 region has 18 residues. Germline V CDR1 and CDR2: MGHRA, YSYEKL. The V segment lost 4 bases and the J segment 0 bases; nucleotides outside the gene matches: 9. CDR3 sequence: CASSLGRQGAGAKNIQYF. Here the CDR3 DNA reads TGCGCCAGCAGCCTGGGAAGACAGGGGGCAGGAGCCAAAAACATTCAGTACTTC.

The V and J genes are TRBV7-6 and TRBJ2-5; D is unclear. Germline V gives CDR1 SGHVS, CDR2 FNYEAQ. The V end lost 1 base, the J end lost 0 bases, and 9 bases lay between the germline ends. The length of the CDR3 is 15 residues. The CDR3 loop is CASSLVNGYQETQYF. In nucleotides, the CDR3 is TGTGCCAGCAGCTTAGTTAACGGGTACCAAGAGACCCAGTACTTC.

This chain joins TRBV5-1 and TRBJ2-7; 8 bases line up with TRBD1. V was clipped by 5 bases and J by 2 bases; unmatched bases: 9. Germline lookup yields CDR1 SGHRS and CDR2 YFSETQ. This CDR3 is 15 amino acids long. This CDR3 reads CASRQGTGETYEQYF. The CDR3 coding sequence is TGCGCCAGCAGACAAGGGACAGGCGAAACCTACGAGCAGTACTTC. Supplemented by reference TRBV5-1 and TRBJ2-7, the full variable domain reads KAGVTQTPRYLIKTRGQQVTLSCSPISGHRSVSWYQQTPGQGLQFLFEYFSETQRNKGNFPGRFSGRQFSNSRSEMNVSTLELGDSALYLCASRQGTGETYEQYFGPGTRLTVT.

The chain uses TRBV3-1 (or the pseudogene TRBV3-2) and TRBJ2-3; 10 nucleotides match TRBD2. V lost 4 bases to trimming and J lost 5 bases; unmatched junction nucleotides: 9. CDR1 and CDR2 (germline): LGHDT, YNNKEL (reference sequence). The CDR3 extends over 16 amino acids. Here the CDR3 reads CASSPPLAGARDTQYF. The CDR3 DNA follows: TGTGCCAGCAGCCCACCCCTAGCGGGGGCGAGAGATACGCAGTATTTT.

V and J are TRBV6-2 or TRBV6-3 and TRBJ2-7; maybe TRBD2 (6 bases). Trimming pared 2 bases from V and 5 bases from J, leaving 13 bases between. In germline, CDR1 is MNHEY, CDR2 SVGEGT. This CDR3 region has 14 residues. The CDR3 loop is CASSYDGGRDEQYF. CDR3 DNA sequence: TGTGCCAGCAGTTACGACGGGGGTCGGGACGAGCAGTACTTC.